A single sample gave rise to the 20 T cell receptor beta chains below, sequenced in a study of blood T cell repertoires in COVID-19. Measured with immunoSEQ multiplex PCR; TCRdb has only the in-frame clones, and not every one. The repertoire holds about 360,000 clones, with 70% to 90% as singletons. The material sequenced was peripheral blood. These receptors were taken from a human donor in a cohort sampled during active COVID-19.

The chain is built from TRBV30 and TRBJ2-1; possible D gene TRBD2, 5 bases. The germline gives CDR1 GTSNPN, CDR2 SVGIG (reference sequence). This CDR3 contains 14 residues. V dropped 0 bases and J dropped 5 bases, with 11 bases sitting between them. Written as DNA, the CDR3 is TGTGCCTGGAGTGTACGAGGGCAGGACAATGAGCAGTTCTTC. Translating gives CAWSVRGQDNEQFF.

V usage is TRBV7-9 and J usage is TRBJ2-2, with no clear D. Germline assignment: CDR1 SEHNR and CDR2 FQNEAQ (reference sequence). This CDR3 region has 12 residues. Trimming left V 7 bases short and J 5 bases short, with 8 bases between. The CDR3 here is CASTLITGELFF. The CDR3 DNA reads as TGTGCCAGCACACTTATTACCGGGGAGCTGTTTTTT.

The V and J genes are TRBV5-4 and TRBJ2-1; 13 bases fit TRBD2. The CDR3 contains 16 residues. The germline CDR1 and CDR2 sequences are SGHNT and YYREEE (reference sequence). Losses at the gene ends were 4 bases for V and 9 bases for J; bases not matched to a gene: 10. This chain's CDR3 is CASSPAGLAGDGEQFF. CDR3 bases: TGTGCCAGCAGCCCGGCTGGACTAGCGGGAGATGGTGAGCAGTTCTTC.

V and J are TRBV2 and TRBJ1-2; D uncertain. This CDR3 has 14 residues. CDR1 is SNHLY and CDR2 is FYNNEI in the germline V gene. Trimming stripped 3 bases from V and 5 bases from J, with 13 bases between. The CDR3 is CASSEVSERYGYTF. DNA of the CDR3: TGTGCCAGCAGTGAGGTCAGCGAGAGGTATGGCTACACCTTC.

The chain uses TRBV10-1 and TRBJ2-7, with D maybe TRBD1 (6 bases). The CDR3 consists of 14 residues. Germline lookup yields CDR1 WNHNN and CDR2 SYGVQD (reference sequence). Trimming took off 6 bases at V and 2 bases at J, with 14 bases between the two ends. This CDR3 reads CASSRTASTYEQYF. Written as DNA, the CDR3 is TGCGCCAGCAGCAGGACAGCGTCCACCTACGAGCAGTACTTC.

The V gene is TRBV10-3, the J gene TRBJ2-7; tentatively, D is TRBD2 (7 bases). The V gene lost 4 bases and the J gene lost 5 bases, with 12 bases spanning the gap. CDR3 length: 13 residues. CDR1 ENHRY and CDR2 SYGVKD come from the germline V gene. As DNA, the CDR3 is TGTGCCATCAGTGTATCGGGGGGCAACGAGCAGTACTTC. The encoded protein is CAISVSGGNEQYF.

The J gene is TRBJ2-7, the V gene TRBV5-6; 7 bases agree with TRBD2. V was pared by 2 bases and J by 3 bases, with 2 bases of the junction left unmatched. The CDR3 loop spans 13 amino acids. Germline CDR1 is SGHDT and CDR2 is YYEEEE. The chain's CDR3 is CASSFASGYEQYF. CDR3 sequence (DNA): TGTGCCAGCAGCTTCGCTAGCGGCTACGAGCAGTACTTC.

CDR3 coding DNA: TGCGCCAGCAGCCGCTCGGGACTAGCGGGAGGAGGTGAGCAGTTCTTC. Encoded protein: CASSRSGLAGGGEQFF. The V and J genes are TRBV4-1 and TRBJ2-1; 15 bases match TRBD2. Germline V lookup: CDR1 MGHRA, CDR2 YSYEKL. With V trimmed by 4 bases and J by 9 bases, 7 bases remained unmatched. The CDR3 spans 16 residues.

This clone has a single count. The J gene is TRBJ2-1, the V gene TRBV24-1; 10 positions match TRBD2. The CDR3 runs 15 residues. Looked up from germline, CDR1 is KGHDR and CDR2 is SFDVKD. The ends lost 4 bases at V and 9 bases at J; junction bases unmatched: 8. The CDR3, as DNA: TGTGCCACCAGTGACTCTAGCGGGAGACGGGGTGAGCAGTTCTTC. Its protein is CATSDSSGRRGEQFF.

This chain uses TRBV4-1 with TRBJ2-3; D is ambiguous. V was pared by 6 bases and J by 0 bases, with 22 bases between. The germline V gene has CDR1 MGHRA and CDR2 YSYEKL. The CDR3 is made up of 18 amino acids. The CDR3 sequence: CASSFMGRFSSSTDTQYF. The CDR3 DNA sequence: TGCGCCAGCAGTTTTATGGGCCGCTTCTCATCTAGCACAGATACGCAGTATTTT.

The chain has TRBV28 and TRBJ1-1; D is ambiguous. The V and J ends lost 6 bases and 3 bases respectively, with 14 bases between them. CDR3 length: 14 residues. The germline gives CDR1 MDHEN, CDR2 SYDVKM. The CDR3 DNA sequence: TGTGCCAGCAGGCTCCTTGTCGGGTACACTGAAGCTTTCTTT. Encoded protein: CASRLLVGYTEAFF.

The CDR3 DNA is TGTGCCAGCTCACCGTATGACAGCAAACCCTCTGGGGCCAACGTCCTGACTTTC. This codes for CASSPYDSKPSGANVLTF. The chain joins TRBV18 to TRBJ2-6; D may be TRBD1 (5 bases). This CDR3 is built from 18 residues. V shed 3 bases and J shed 0 bases, with 15 bases lying between them. CDR1 and CDR2 from the germline V gene are KGHSH and LQKENI.

This clone appeared a few times. The J gene is TRBJ2-2, the V gene TRBV7-3; the match to TRBD1 covers 8 bases. Germline values: CDR1 SGHTA, CDR2 FQGTGA. V shed 5 bases and J 2 bases; nucleotides not matched to a gene: 4. The CDR3 is 15 amino acids. CDR3 loop: CASSPDRGNTGELFF. The DNA of the CDR3 is TGTGCCAGCAGCCCAGACAGGGGTAACACCGGGGAGCTGTTTTTT.

A single count supports this clone. This chain joins TRBV5-4 and TRBJ2-1; no firm D call. Trimming stripped 0 bases from V and 5 bases from J, with 9 bases between. The CDR3 covers 14 residues. From germline, CDR1 is SGHNT and CDR2 YYREEE (reference sequence). Here the CDR3 reads CASSLGNSNNEQFF. CDR3 bases: TGTGCCAGCAGCTTGGGTAATAGCAACAATGAGCAGTTCTTC.

The chain has TRBV5-1 and TRBJ2-1, with D possibly matching TRBD2 (6 bases). V was cut by 7 bases and J by 6 bases, with 14 bases left in between. CDR3 size: 13 residues. Per the germline V gene, CDR1 is SGHRS and CDR2 is YFSETQ. CDR3 nucleotide sequence: TGCGCCAGCCGGCCCTTGGGGGGCAATGAGCAGTTCTTC. Encoded protein: CASRPLGGNEQFF.

This chain joins TRBV1 and TRBJ1-1; the table's D call TRBD1 went unverified against the DNA. TRBV1 is annotated as a pseudogene. This CDR3 contains 14 residues. In DNA form, the CDR3 reads TGCACCAGCAGCCATCGACCAGGGGACACTGAAGCTTTCTTT. Its translation: CTSSHRPGDTEAFF.

The chain uses TRBV7-6 and TRBJ2-7, with TRBD1 identical over 9 bases. The length of the CDR3 is 15 residues. Germline V gene sequence: CDR1 SGHVS, CDR2 FNYEAQ. J lost 4 bases, V lost 4 bases, and 8 bases had no gene match. The chain's CDR3 is CASSSTGTGLYEQYF. DNA for the CDR3: TGTGCCAGCAGCTCGACCGGGACAGGGTTGTACGAGCAGTACTTC.

The table lists this clone with a count of one. V is TRBV29-1 and J is TRBJ1-2; 7 bases are shared with TRBD1. The CDR3 consists of 15 residues. Trimming removed 5 bases from V and 0 bases from J; junction bases left unmatched: 9. Germline V gene data show CDR1 as SQVTM and CDR2 as ANQGSEA. CDR3 coding DNA: TGCAGCGTTCGGACAGGAACGGCGGCTAACTATGGCTACACCTTC. Its protein is CSVRTGTAANYGYTF. Filled out from reference TRBV29-1 and TRBJ1-2, the complete variable domain reads SAVISQKPSRDICQRGTSLTIQCQVDSQVTMMFWYRQQPGQSLTLIATANQGSEATYESGFVIDKFPISRPNLTFSTLTVSNMSPEDSSIYLCSVRTGTAANYGYTFGSGTRLTVV.

V is TRBV12-2 and J is TRBJ2-5; the table's TRBD2 call for D was not verified on the DNA. TRBV12-2 has pseudogene status. The CDR3 runs 13 residues. CDR3 DNA sequence: TGTGCAAGTCGCCCGGCGGGACTGGAGACCCAGTACTTC. Its protein is CASRPAGLETQYF.

Written as DNA, the CDR3 is TGTGCCAGCAGTTTAGCCCTCCGGTACGAGCAGTACTTC. Translated, it gives CASSLALRYEQYF. The chain couples TRBV28 to TRBJ2-7; D remains ambiguous. Trimming removed 2 bases from V and 4 bases from J, with 9 bases in between. Germline CDR1 is MDHEN and CDR2 is SYDVKM. The CDR3 consists of 13 residues.